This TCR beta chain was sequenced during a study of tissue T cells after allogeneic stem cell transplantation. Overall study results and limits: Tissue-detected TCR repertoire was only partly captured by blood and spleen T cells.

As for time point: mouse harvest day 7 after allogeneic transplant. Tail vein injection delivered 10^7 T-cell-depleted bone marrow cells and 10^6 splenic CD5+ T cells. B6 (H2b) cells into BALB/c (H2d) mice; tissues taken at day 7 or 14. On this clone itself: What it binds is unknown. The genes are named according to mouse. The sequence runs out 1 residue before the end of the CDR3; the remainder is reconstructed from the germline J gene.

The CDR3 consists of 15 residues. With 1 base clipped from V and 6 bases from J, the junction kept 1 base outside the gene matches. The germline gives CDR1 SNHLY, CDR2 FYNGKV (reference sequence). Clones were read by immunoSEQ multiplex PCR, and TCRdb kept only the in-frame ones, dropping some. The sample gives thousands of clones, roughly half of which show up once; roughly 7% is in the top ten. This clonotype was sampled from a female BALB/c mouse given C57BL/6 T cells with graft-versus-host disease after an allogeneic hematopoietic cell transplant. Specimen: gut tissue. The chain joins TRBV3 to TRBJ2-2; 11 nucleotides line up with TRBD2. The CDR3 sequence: CASSLDWGGAGQLYF. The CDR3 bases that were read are TGTGCCAGCAGCTTAGACTGGGGGGGCGCCGGGCAGCTCTAC.